The 26 T cell receptor beta chains in this list originate from one sample, sequenced in a study of T-cell memory formation after mild COVID-19. Via MiXCR, TCRdb re-called the 5' RACE reads, giving one row per CDR3 protein. The table includes approximately 40,000 distinct CDR3 sequences, about 10% detected once. Input material: PBMCs or a T cell subset sorted from them (not recorded which). These receptors were obtained from a man aged 18-30 years who had mild COVID-19 (a few samples of this study predate the infection). Cell type and time point are not known.

In this sample, this clonotype turned up many times. The gene calls are TRBV20-1 and TRBJ1-1; a possible D gene is TRBD1 (5 bases). From germline, CDR1 is DFQATT and CDR2 SNEGSKA (reference sequence). This CDR3 has 13 residues. Trimming removed 2 bases from V and 0 bases from J, with 7 bases in between. This chain's CDR3 is CSARQGMNTEAFF. The CDR3 DNA reads as TGCAGTGCTAGACAGGGCATGAACACTGAAGCTTTCTTT.

This clonotype was seen many times. The chain employs TRBV7-2 and TRBJ2-1; 7 bases agree with TRBD1. The CDR3 consists of 14 residues. Germline V gene sequence: CDR1 SGHTA, CDR2 FQGNSA. After removal of 3 bases from V and 8 bases from J, the junction contained 7 bases not matched to a gene. The DNA of the CDR3 is TGTGCCAGCAGCTTCGGCAGGGGGTATGATGAGCAGTTCTTC. Amino acids: CASSFGRGYDEQFF.

The rearrangement links TRBV20-1 to TRBJ2-7; TRBD2 matches at 10 bases. Germline values: CDR1 DFQATT, CDR2 SNEGSKA (reference sequence). V trimming: 5 bases; J trimming: 8 bases; junction bases outside the gene matches: 6. CDR3 size: 12 residues. The CDR3 here is CSAVAGGLKQYV. The DNA of the CDR3 is TGCAGTGCTGTAGCGGGGGGTTTAAAGCAGTACGTC.

This sequence joins TRBV5-8 and TRBJ1-1, with 8 bases aligning to TRBD1. J was trimmed by 3 bases and V by 0 bases; bases with no gene match: 1. Germline CDR1 is SGHTS and CDR2 is YDEGEE. The CDR3 has 14 amino acids. The CDR3 nucleotides read TGTGCCAGCAGCTTGGAGACAGGGGACACTGAAGCTTTCTTT. Translation: CASSLETGDTEAFF.

The chain has TRBV4-1 and TRBJ2-3; 7 positions agree with TRBD2. CDR1 MGHRA and CDR2 YSYEKL come from the germline V gene. This CDR3 spans 15 amino acids. The V segment lost 0 bases and the J segment 6 bases; nucleotides outside the gene matches: 6. The CDR3 here is CASSQEWREGDTQYF. The DNA for the CDR3 is TGCGCCAGCAGCCAAGAATGGAGGGAGGGGGATACGCAGTATTTT.

The rearrangement links TRBV11-2 to TRBJ1-3; 9 positions agree with TRBD1. Trimming removed 0 bases from V and 8 bases from J; junction bases left unmatched: 5. Germline V CDR1 and CDR2: SGHAT, FQNNGV. The CDR3 covers 15 residues. In nucleotides, the CDR3 is TGTGCCAGCAGCTTAGATCCGGACAGGGGAGACACCATATATTTT. The encoded protein is CASSLDPDRGDTIYF.

This clonotype was found many times. The chain couples TRBV12-3 or TRBV12-4 to TRBJ1-2, with D unresolved. The CDR3 contains 12 residues. Trimming shortened V by 6 bases and J by 2 bases, and 7 bases separated the two germline ends. CDR3 sequence: CASSPDNYGYTF. CDR3 coding DNA: TGTGCCAGCAGCCCGGACAACTATGGCTACACCTTC.

This clonotype has at least ten counts. CDR3 DNA: TGTGCCAGCAGCTTAGCGTTGACGGGGGAAGCTTTCTTT. It yields the protein CASSLALTGEAFF. This rearrangement joins TRBV7-6 to TRBJ1-1; D is unresolved. Germline lookup yields CDR1 SGHVS and CDR2 FNYEAQ. CDR3 length: 13 residues. The V end lost 0 bases, the J end lost 8 bases, and 10 bases lay between the germline ends.

This clonotype was observed at least ten times. CDR3: CAWGDLYEQYF. In DNA form, the CDR3 reads TGTGCCTGGGGGGACCTTTACGAGCAGTACTTC. The chain recombines TRBV30 with TRBJ2-7; D possibly matches TRBD1 or TRBD2 (5 bases each). In germline, CDR1 is GTSNPN, CDR2 SVGIG (reference sequence). The CDR3 extends over 11 amino acids. V gave up 5 bases and J gave up 4 bases, with 9 bases separating them. The full variable domain, in which reference TRBV30 and TRBJ2-7 provide the parts outside the CDR3, is SQTIHQWPATLVQPVGSPLSLECTVEGTSNPNLYWYRQAAGRGLQLLFYSVGIGQISSEVPQNLSASRPQDRQFILSSKKLLLSDSGFYLCAWGDLYEQYFGPGTRLTVT.

This clonotype was recorded at least ten times. V and J are TRBV7-2 and TRBJ1-2, with D hard to call. The CDR3 contains 12 residues. Germline assignment: CDR1 SGHTA and CDR2 FQGNSA. V lost 5 bases and J 7 bases, leaving 11 bases between the germline ends. CDR3 sequence: CASSPASPGYTF. The CDR3 nucleotides are TGTGCCAGCAGCCCCGCCTCCCCTGGCTACACCTTC.

This clonotype has more than one count but fewer than ten. CDR3 region: CASSPRPGVTRGSPLHF. The CDR3, as DNA: TGTGCCAGCAGCCCTAGGCCGGGGGTAACTCGCGGATCACCCCTCCACTTT. This sequence joins TRBV7-9 and TRBJ1-6; a weak D match, TRBD1 (5 bases). V shed 5 bases and J shed 10 bases, with 24 bases lying between them. Germline-derived CDR1 and CDR2 are SEHNR and FQNEAQ (reference sequence). The CDR3 has 17 amino acids. The whole variable domain, filled in from reference TRBV7-9 and TRBJ1-6, reads DTGVSQNPRHKITKRGQNVTFRCDPISEHNRLYWYRQTLGQGPEFLTYFQNEAQLEKSRLLSDRFSAERPKGSFSTLEIQRTEQGDSAMYLCASSPRPGVTRGSPLHFGNGTRLTVT.

This clonotype was seen many times. The chain links TRBV6-6 to TRBJ2-5; D is unclear. V lost 5 bases to trimming and J lost 7 bases, with 14 bases between them. Germline CDR1 MNHNY, CDR2 SVGAGI (reference sequence). The CDR3 runs 13 residues. The CDR3 sequence: CASSKSHEGTQYF. CDR3 in DNA: TGTGCCAGCAGTAAAAGCCACGAAGGGACCCAGTACTTC.

This clonotype was counted at least ten times. The chain couples TRBV6-5 to TRBJ2-3; D is unresolved. Trimming took 10 bases from V and 2 from J, leaving 13 bases between them. This CDR3 region has 13 residues. Germline assignment: CDR1 MNHEY and CDR2 SVGAGI. The CDR3 reads CAIRSWDTDTQYF. DNA of the CDR3: TGTGCCATAAGGAGTTGGGACACAGATACGCAGTATTTT.

This clonotype was detected a few times. The chain is built from TRBV14 and TRBJ2-3; maybe TRBD2 (6 bases). The CDR3 totals 15 residues. Looked up from germline, CDR1 is SGHDN and CDR2 is FVKESK. V dropped 1 base and J dropped 6 bases, with 14 bases sitting between them. The CDR3: CASSQAGEWGDTQYF. For the CDR3, the DNA is TGTGCCAGCAGCCAAGCGGGGGAGTGGGGTGATACGCAGTATTTT. Combining the CDR3 with reference TRBV14 and TRBJ2-3 gives the whole variable domain EAGVTQFPSHSVIEKGQTVTLRCDPISGHDNLYWYRRVMGKEIKFLLHFVKESKQDESGMPNNRFLAERTGGTYSTLKVQPAELEDSGVYFCASSQAGEWGDTQYFGPGTRLTVL.

The table lists this clonotype with many counts. The chain couples TRBV5-4 to TRBJ2-1; the D gene is possibly TRBD2 (6 bases). The V end was cut by 4 bases, the J end by 2 bases, with 16 bases between. CDR3 length: 16 amino acids. CDR1 is SGHNT and CDR2 is YYREEE in the germline V gene (reference sequence). The CDR3 spells CASSKISSAAYNEQFF. In DNA, the CDR3 is TGTGCCAGCAGCAAGATATCTAGCGCCGCCTACAATGAGCAGTTCTTC.

Many counts were recorded for this clonotype. This sequence joins TRBV5-1 and TRBJ2-5; 13 positions match TRBD2. The V gene end was trimmed by 4 bases and the J gene end by 3 bases; junction bases not matched to a gene: 3. The CDR3 contains 15 residues. Germline assignment: CDR1 SGHRS and CDR2 YFSETQ. CDR3 nucleotide sequence: TGCGCCAGCAGCACCGGGACTAGCGGGGAAGAGACCCAGTACTTC. It is translated as CASSTGTSGEETQYF.

This clonotype was detected ten times or more. The gene calls are TRBV4-1 and TRBJ2-5; D remains unclear. Germline assignment: CDR1 MGHRA and CDR2 YSYEKL. Trimming took off 0 bases at V and 2 bases at J, with 10 bases between the two ends. The CDR3 covers 15 residues. As DNA, the CDR3 is TGCGCCAGCAGCCAAGATCCCCTGATACAAGAGACCCAGTACTTC. Translated, it gives CASSQDPLIQETQYF.

The V gene is TRBV15, the J gene TRBJ2-5; 8 bases map to TRBD1. Germline assignment: CDR1 LNHNV and CDR2 YYDKDF (reference sequence). V shed 5 bases, J shed 2 bases, and the junction held 1 base outside the gene matches. CDR3 size: 13 residues. This CDR3 is CATSRDRQETQYF. DNA of the CDR3: TGTGCCACCAGCCGGGACAGGCAAGAGACCCAGTACTTC.

This clonotype was detected many times. V is TRBV6-5 and J is TRBJ1-1; a weak D match, TRBD1 (5 bases). With 4 bases removed from V and 1 base from J, the gap between germline ends came to 7 bases. Per the germline V gene, CDR1 is MNHEY and CDR2 is SVGAGI. This CDR3 is 13 amino acids long. CDR3 protein: CASSSGPNTEAFF. DNA of the CDR3: TGTGCCAGCAGTTCGGGACCGAACACTGAAGCTTTCTTT.

The genes are TRBV5-6 and TRBJ2-3, with 11 bases matching TRBD2. From germline, CDR1 is SGHDT and CDR2 YYEEEE. J lost 0 bases, V lost 4 bases, and 1 base had no gene match. The CDR3 runs 15 residues. CDR3 DNA: TGTGCCAGCAGCCTAGCGGGGGGTAGCACAGATACGCAGTATTTT. Amino acids: CASSLAGGSTDTQYF.

This clonotype has at least ten counts. The CDR3 bases are TGTGCCAGCAGCTTCGGGGGGCCCACAGATACGCAGTATTTT. It codes for CASSFGGPTDTQYF. The chain employs TRBV7-3 and TRBJ2-3; weak D call: TRBD2 (7 bases). Germline loops: CDR1 SGHTA, CDR2 FQGTGA. The CDR3 length is 14 residues. The germline V and J ends were trimmed by 3 bases and 2 bases, with 9 bases remaining between them. The full variable domain, in which reference TRBV7-3 and TRBJ2-3 provide the parts outside the CDR3, is GAGVSQTPSNKVTEKGKYVELRCDPISGHTALYWYRQSLGQGPEFLIYFQGTGAADDSGLPNDRFFAVRPEGSVSTLKIQRTERGDSAVYLCASSFGGPTDTQYFGPGTRLTVL.

This clonotype was detected many times. The chain carries TRBV7-2 and TRBJ2-2, with 7 nucleotides matching TRBD1. Per germline, CDR1 SGHTA and CDR2 FQGNSA. Trimming took 3 bases from V and 4 from J; bases not matched to a gene: 5. This CDR3 has 15 amino acids. The DNA of the CDR3 is TGTGCCAGCAGCTTCCGGACAGGCGTCACCGGGGAGCTGTTTTTT. It encodes CASSFRTGVTGELFF.

This clonotype came up many times. The chain links TRBV7-9 to TRBJ1-6, with D possibly TRBD1 on 6 matching bases. The germline V and J ends were trimmed by 7 bases and 7 bases, with 14 bases remaining between them. Germline CDR1 reads SEHNR; CDR2 reads FQNEAQ (reference sequence). This CDR3 comprises 14 residues. CDR3 nucleotide sequence: TGTGCCAGCACCAGGGCAGGGGAAAATTCACCCCTCCACTTT. Translated, it gives CASTRAGENSPLHF.

This clonotype was seen a handful of times. The chain employs TRBV10-3 and TRBJ2-7; 12 nucleotides match TRBD2. Trimming removed 0 bases from V and 5 bases from J; junction bases left unmatched: 2. The V gene's germline CDR1 is ENHRY and CDR2 SYGVKD. The CDR3 consists of 15 residues. The CDR3 sequence: CAISESTSGGDEQYF. The DNA for the CDR3 is TGTGCCATCAGTGAGTCGACTAGCGGGGGCGACGAGCAGTACTTC.

The chain recombines TRBV6-1 with TRBJ2-7; 9 positions agree with TRBD1. CDR3 length: 17 amino acids. The V gene end was trimmed by 4 bases and the J gene end by 5 bases; junction bases not matched to a gene: 15. Germline V gene data show CDR1 as MNHNS and CDR2 as SASEGT. The CDR3 sequence: CASSVSVSSGQGNEQYV. The CDR3 region has the DNA TGTGCCAGCAGTGTTTCAGTAAGCTCGGGACAGGGTAACGAGCAGTACGTC.

This clonotype was recorded at least ten times. CDR3 in DNA: TGTGCCAGCAGCTTAGATAGACAGGCCGGCATTGAAAAACTGTTTTTT. Translated, it gives CASSLDRQAGIEKLFF. The chain is built from TRBV11-2 and TRBJ1-4, with D possibly matching TRBD1 (6 bases). Germline lookup yields CDR1 SGHAT and CDR2 FQNNGV. The CDR3 is 16 amino acids. Deletions cut 0 bases from V and 7 bases from J, with 15 bases between.